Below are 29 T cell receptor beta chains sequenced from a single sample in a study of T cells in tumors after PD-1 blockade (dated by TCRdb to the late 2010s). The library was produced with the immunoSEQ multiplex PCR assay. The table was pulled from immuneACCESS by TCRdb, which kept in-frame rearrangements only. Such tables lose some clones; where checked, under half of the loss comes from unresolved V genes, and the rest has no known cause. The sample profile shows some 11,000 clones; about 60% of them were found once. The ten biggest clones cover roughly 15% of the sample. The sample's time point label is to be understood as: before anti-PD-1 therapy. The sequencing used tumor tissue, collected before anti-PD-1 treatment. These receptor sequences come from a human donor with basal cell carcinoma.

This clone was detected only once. The DNA for the CDR3 is TGTGCCAGCAGCTTAGGGTTTTCTCGCGGGGGGGATGAAGATACGCAGTATTTT. The encoded protein is CASSLGFSRGGDEDTQYF. The gene calls are TRBV7-9 and TRBJ2-3, with 9 bases fitting TRBD2. The CDR3 is made up of 18 amino acids. With 1 base clipped from V and 5 bases from J, the junction kept 13 bases outside the gene matches. Germline-derived CDR1 and CDR2 are SEHNR and FQNEAQ (reference sequence). The full variable domain, with the rest looked up from reference TRBV7-9 and TRBJ2-3, is DTGVSQNPRHKITKRGQNVTFRCDPISEHNRLYWYRQTLGQGPEFLTYFQNEAQLEKSRLLSDRFSAERPKGSFSTLEIQRTEQGDSAMYLCASSLGFSRGGDEDTQYFGPGTRLTVL.

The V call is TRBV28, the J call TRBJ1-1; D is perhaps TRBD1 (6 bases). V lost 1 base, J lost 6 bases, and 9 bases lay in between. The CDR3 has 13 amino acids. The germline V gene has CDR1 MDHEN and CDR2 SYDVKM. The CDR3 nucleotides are TGTGCCAGCAGTTTATTAGGGGGGCCTGAAGCTTTCTTT. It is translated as CASSLLGGPEAFF.

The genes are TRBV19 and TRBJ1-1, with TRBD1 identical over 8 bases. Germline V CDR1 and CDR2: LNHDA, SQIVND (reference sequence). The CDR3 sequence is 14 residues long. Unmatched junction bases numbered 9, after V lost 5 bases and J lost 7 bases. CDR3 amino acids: CASSVGTGGYEAFF. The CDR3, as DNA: TGTGCCAGTAGTGTCGGGACAGGTGGATATGAAGCTTTCTTT. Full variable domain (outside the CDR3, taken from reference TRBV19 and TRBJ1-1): DGGITQSPKYLFRKEGQNVTLSCEQNLNHDAMYWYRQDPGQGLRLIYYSQIVNDFQKGDIAEGYSVSREKKESFPLTVTSAQKNPTAFYLCASSVGTGGYEAFFGQGTRLTVV.

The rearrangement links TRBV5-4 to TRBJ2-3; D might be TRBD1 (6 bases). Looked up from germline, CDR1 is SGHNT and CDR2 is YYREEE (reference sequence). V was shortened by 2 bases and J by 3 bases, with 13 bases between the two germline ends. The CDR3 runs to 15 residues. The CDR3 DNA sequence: TGTGCCAGCAGCTTCGTTCAGCAGGGGACAGATACGCAGTATTTT. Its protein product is CASSFVQQGTDTQYF.

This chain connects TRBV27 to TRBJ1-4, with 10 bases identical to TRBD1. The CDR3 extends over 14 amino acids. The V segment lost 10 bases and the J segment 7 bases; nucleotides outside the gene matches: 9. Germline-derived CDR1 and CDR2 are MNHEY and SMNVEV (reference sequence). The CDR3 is CAKRGTGVVEKLFF. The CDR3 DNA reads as TGTGCCAAACGGGGGACAGGGGTTGTTGAAAAACTGTTTTTT.

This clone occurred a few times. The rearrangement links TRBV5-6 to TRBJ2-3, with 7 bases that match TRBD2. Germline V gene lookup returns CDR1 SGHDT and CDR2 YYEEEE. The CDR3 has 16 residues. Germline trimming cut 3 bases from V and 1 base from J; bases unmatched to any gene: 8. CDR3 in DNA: TGTGCCAGCAGCTCCGCTGGCGGGGGACGCACAGATACGCAGTATTTT. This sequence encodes CASSSAGGGRTDTQYF.

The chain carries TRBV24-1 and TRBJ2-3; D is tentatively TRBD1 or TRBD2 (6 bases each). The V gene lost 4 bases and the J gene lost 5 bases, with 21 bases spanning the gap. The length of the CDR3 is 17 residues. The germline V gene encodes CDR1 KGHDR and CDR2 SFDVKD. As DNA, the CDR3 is TGTGCCACCAGTGACTCCGAGCGGAGGGGGGTTAGAGATACGCAGTATTTT. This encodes CATSDSERRGVRDTQYF.

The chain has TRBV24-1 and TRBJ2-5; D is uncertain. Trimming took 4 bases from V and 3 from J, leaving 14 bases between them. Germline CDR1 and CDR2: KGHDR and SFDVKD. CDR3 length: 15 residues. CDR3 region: CATSELQSGKETQYF. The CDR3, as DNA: TGTGCCACCAGTGAATTGCAGAGTGGGAAAGAGACCCAGTACTTC.

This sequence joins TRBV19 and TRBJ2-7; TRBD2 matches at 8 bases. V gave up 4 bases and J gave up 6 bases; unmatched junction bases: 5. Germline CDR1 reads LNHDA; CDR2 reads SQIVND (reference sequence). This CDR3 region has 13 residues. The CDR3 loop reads CASSKKREFEQYF. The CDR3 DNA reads TGTGCCAGTAGTAAGAAGCGGGAGTTCGAGCAGTACTTC.

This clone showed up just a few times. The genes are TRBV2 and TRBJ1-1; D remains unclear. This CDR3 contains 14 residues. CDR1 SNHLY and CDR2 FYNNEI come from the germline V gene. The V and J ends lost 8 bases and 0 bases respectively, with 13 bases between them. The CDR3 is CASRRAIMNTEAFF. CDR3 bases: TGTGCCAGCCGGAGGGCGATCATGAACACTGAAGCTTTCTTT.

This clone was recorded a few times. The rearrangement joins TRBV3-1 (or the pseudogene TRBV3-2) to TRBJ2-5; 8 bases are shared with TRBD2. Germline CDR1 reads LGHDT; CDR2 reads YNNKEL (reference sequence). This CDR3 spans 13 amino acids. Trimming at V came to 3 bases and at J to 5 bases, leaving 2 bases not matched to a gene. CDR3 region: CASSHRGGETQYF. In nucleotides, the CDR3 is TGTGCCAGCAGCCATCGGGGGGGGGAGACCCAGTACTTC.

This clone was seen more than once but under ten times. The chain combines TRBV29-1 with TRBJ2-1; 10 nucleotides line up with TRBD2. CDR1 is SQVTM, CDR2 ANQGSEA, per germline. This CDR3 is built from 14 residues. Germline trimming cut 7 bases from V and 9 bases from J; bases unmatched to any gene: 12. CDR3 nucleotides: TGCAGCGCCCCACCCTCTAGCGGGAGTGGTGAGCAGTTCTTC. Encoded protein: CSAPPSSGSGEQFF.

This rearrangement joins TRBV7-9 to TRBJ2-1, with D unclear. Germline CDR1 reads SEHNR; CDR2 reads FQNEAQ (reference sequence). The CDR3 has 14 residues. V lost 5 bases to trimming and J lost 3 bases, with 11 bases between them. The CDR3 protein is CASSPLANYNEQFF. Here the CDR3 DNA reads TGTGCCAGCAGCCCCCTGGCCAACTACAATGAGCAGTTCTTC.

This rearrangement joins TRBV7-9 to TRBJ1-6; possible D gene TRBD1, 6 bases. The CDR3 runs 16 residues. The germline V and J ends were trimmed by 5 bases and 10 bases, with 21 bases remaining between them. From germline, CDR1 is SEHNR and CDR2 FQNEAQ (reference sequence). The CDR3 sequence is CASSRKSGANLSPLHF. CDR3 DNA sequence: TGTGCCAGCAGCCGTAAATCAGGGGCGAACCTCTCACCCCTCCACTTT.

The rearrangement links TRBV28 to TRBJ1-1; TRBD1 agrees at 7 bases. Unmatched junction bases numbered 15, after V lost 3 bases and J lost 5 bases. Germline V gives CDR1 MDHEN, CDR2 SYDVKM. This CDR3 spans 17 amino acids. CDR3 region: CASSLSRGTAVVTEAFF. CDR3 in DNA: TGTGCCAGCAGTTTGTCCCGTGGGACAGCGGTCGTGACTGAAGCTTTCTTT.

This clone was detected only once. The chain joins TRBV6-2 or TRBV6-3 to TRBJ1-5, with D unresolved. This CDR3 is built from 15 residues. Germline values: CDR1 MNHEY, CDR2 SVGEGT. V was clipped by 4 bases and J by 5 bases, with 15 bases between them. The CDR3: CASSFSAGIHQPQHF. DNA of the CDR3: TGTGCCAGCAGTTTTTCCGCCGGGATACATCAGCCCCAGCATTTT.

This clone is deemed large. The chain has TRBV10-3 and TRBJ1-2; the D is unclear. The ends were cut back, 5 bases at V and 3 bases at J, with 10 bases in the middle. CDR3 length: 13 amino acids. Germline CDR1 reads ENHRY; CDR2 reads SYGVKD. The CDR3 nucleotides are TGTGCCATCAGTTCTGTACAATACTATGGCTACACCTTC. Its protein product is CAISSVQYYGYTF.

CDR3 amino acids: CATSMQRGQGVDTEAFF. The CDR3 DNA reads TGTGCCACCAGCATGCAGAGGGGACAGGGGGTTGACACTGAAGCTTTCTTT. This sequence joins TRBV15 and TRBJ1-1, with TRBD1 matching 11 bases. J lost 3 bases, V lost 4 bases, and 10 bases had no gene match. This CDR3 is built from 17 residues. The germline gives CDR1 LNHNV, CDR2 YYDKDF (reference sequence). The entire variable domain, with the rest obtained from reference TRBV15 and TRBJ1-1, is as follows: DAMVIQNPRYQVTQFGKPVTLSCSQTLNHNVMYWYQQKSSQAPKLLFHYYDKDFNNEADTPDNFQSRRPNTSFCFLDIRSPGLGDTAMYLCATSMQRGQGVDTEAFFGQGTRLTVV.

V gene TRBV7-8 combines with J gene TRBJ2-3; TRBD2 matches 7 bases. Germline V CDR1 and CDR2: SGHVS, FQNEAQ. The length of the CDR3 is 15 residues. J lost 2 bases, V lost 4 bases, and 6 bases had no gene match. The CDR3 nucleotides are TGTGCCAGCAGCTCGTCCGGGACTACCACAGATACGCAGTATTTT. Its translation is CASSSSGTTTDTQYF.

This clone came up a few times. CDR3 protein: CASSLQGWNNQPQHF. CDR3 nucleotides: TGTGCCAGCAGCTTACAGGGTTGGAACAATCAGCCCCAGCATTTT. This chain links TRBV7-8 with TRBJ1-5; D may be TRBD1 (5 bases). This CDR3 is built from 15 residues. Looked up from germline, CDR1 is SGHVS and CDR2 is FQNEAQ. V lost 2 bases and J 3 bases, leaving 11 bases between the germline ends.

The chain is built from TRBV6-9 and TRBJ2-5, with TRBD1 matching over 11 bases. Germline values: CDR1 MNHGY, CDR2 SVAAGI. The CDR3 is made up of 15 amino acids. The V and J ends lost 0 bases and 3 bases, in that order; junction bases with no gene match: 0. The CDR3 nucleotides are TGTGCCAGCAGTTATTCGGGACAGGGGGAAGAGACCCAGTACTTC. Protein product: CASSYSGQGEETQYF.

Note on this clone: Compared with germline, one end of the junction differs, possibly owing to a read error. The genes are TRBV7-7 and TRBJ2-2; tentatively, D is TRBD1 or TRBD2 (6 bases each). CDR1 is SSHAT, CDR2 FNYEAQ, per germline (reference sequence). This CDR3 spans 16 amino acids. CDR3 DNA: TGTGCTAGCAGCTCCAATACAGGGAGGCTCGCCGGGGAGCTGTTTTTT. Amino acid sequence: CASSSNTGRLAGELFF. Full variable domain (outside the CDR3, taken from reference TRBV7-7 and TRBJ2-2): GAGVSQSPRYKVTKRGQDVTLRCDPISSHATLYWYQQALGQGPEFLTYFNYEAQPDKSGLPSDRFSAERPEGSISTLTIQRTEQRDSAMYRCASSSNTGRLAGELFFGEGSRLTVL.

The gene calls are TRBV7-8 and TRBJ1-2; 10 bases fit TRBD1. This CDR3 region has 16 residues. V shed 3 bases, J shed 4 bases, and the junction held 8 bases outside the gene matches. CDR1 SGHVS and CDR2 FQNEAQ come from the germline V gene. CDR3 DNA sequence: TGTGCCAGCAGCTTGGAGACAGGGGGCTCCCTCTATGGCTACACCTTC. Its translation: CASSLETGGSLYGYTF.

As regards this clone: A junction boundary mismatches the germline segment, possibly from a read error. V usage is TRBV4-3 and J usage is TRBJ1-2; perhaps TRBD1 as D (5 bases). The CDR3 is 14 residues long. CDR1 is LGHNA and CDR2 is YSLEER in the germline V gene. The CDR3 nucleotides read TGCGCCAGCAGCCAAGATATGGCGGGACGAACATTATGGTTC. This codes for CASSQDMAGRTLWF.

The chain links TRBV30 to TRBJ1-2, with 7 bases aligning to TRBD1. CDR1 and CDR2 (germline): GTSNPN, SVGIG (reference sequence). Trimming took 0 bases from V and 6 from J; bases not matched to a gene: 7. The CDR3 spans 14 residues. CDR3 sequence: CAWSVLDRDNGYTF. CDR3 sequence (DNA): TGTGCCTGGAGTGTACTAGACAGGGACAATGGCTACACCTTC.

The CDR3 coding sequence is TGTGCCAGCAGCGGTAGCGGGAGGGGGAATACGCAGTATTTT. Protein sequence: CASSGSGRGNTQYF. This chain links TRBV9 with TRBJ2-3, with TRBD2 matching 11 bases. Trimming took 3 bases from V and 7 from J; bases not matched to a gene: 4. This CDR3 region has 14 residues. Germline assignment: CDR1 SGDLS and CDR2 YYNGEE. The full variable domain, rest sourced from reference TRBV9 and TRBJ2-3, is DSGVTQTPKHLITATGQRVTLRCSPRSGDLSVYWYQQSLDQGLQFLIQYYNGEERAKGNILERFSAQQFPDLHSELNLSSLELGDSALYFCASSGSGRGNTQYFGPGTRLTVL.

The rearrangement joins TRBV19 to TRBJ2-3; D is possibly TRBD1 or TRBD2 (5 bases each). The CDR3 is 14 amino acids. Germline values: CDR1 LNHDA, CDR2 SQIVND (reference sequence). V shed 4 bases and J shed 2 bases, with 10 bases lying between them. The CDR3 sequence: CASSTQGPTDTQYF. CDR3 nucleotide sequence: TGTGCCAGTAGTACTCAGGGACCCACAGATACGCAGTATTTT.

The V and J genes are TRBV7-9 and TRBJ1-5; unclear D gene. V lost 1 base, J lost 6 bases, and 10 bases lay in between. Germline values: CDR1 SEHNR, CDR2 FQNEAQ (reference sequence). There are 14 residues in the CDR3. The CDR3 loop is CASSLGGFGQPQHF. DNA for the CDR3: TGTGCCAGCAGCTTAGGAGGGTTTGGTCAGCCCCAGCATTTT.

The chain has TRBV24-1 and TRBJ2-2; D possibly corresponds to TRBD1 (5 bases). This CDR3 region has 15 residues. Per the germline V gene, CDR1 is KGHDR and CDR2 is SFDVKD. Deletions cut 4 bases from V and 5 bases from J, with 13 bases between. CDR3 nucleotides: TGTGCCACCAGTGAAGGGCGCAGGGATACCGGGGAGCTGTTTTTT. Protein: CATSEGRRDTGELFF.